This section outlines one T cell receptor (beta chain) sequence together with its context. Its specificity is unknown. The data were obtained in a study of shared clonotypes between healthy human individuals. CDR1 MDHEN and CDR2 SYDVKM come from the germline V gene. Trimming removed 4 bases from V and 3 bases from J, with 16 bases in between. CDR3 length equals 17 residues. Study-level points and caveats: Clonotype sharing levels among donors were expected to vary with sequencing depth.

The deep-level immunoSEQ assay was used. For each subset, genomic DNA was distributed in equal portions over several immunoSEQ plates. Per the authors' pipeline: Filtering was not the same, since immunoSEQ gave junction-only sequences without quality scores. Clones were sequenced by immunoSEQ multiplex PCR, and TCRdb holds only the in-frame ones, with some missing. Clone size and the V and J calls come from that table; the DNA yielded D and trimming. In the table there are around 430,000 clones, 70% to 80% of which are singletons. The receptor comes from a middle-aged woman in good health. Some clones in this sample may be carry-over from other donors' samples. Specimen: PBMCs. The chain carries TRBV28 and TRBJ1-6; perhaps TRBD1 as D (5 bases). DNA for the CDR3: TGTGCCAGCAGTTCACGGCCGGGACGGTACTATAATTCACCCCTCCACTTT. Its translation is CASSSRPGRYYNSPLHF.